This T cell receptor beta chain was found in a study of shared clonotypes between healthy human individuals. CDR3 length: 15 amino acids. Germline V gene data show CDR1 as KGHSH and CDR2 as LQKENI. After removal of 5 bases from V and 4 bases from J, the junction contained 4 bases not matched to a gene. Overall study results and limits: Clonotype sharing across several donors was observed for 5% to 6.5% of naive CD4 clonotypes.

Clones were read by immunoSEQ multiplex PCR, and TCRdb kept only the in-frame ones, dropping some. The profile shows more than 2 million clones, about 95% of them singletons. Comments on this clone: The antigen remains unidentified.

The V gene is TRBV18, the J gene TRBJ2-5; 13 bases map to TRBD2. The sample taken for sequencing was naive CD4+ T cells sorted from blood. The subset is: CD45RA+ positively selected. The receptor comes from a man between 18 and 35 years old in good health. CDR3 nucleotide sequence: TGTGCCAGCTCAGCAGGGACTAGCGGGACAGAGACCCAGTACTTC. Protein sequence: CASSAGTSGTETQYF.